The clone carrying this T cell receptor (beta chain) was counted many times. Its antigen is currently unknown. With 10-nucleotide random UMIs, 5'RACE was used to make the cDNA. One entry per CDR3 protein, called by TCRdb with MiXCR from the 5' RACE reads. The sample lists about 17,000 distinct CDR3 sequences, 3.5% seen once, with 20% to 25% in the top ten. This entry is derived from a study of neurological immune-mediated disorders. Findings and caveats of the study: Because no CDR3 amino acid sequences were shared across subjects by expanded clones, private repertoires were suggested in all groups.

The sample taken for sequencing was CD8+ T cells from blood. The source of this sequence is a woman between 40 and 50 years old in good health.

The CDR3 DNA reads TGTGCCAGCAGTGAAGCCAACGAAGCAACAGATACGCAGTATTTT. This translates into CASSEANEATDTQYF. The chain employs TRBV6-1 and TRBJ2-3; unclear D gene. This CDR3 has 15 amino acids. Germline V gene sequence: CDR1 MNHNS, CDR2 SASEGT. V dropped 0 bases and J dropped 3 bases, with 10 bases sitting between them.